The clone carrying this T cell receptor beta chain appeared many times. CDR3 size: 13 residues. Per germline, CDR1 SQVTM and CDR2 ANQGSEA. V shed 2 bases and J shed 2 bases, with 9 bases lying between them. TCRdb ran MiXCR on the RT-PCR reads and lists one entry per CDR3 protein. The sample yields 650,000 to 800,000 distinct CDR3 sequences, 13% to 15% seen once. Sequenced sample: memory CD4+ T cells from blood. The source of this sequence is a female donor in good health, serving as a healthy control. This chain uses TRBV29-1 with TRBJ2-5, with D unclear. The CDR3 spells CSVEWSRQETQYF. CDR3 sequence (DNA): TGCAGCGTTGAATGGAGCAGGCAAGAGACCCAGTACTTC.